This TCR beta chain was sequenced for a study of blood T cells in healthy people across ages. Study conclusions and caveats: Diversity was higher, and naive CD4+ cells more numerous, in long-lived donors than in aged donors. Estimated diversity that came from one million T cells was considered an underestimate.

V was clipped by 0 bases and J by 6 bases, with 20 bases between them. In germline, CDR1 is LGHNA, CDR2 YSLEER. This CDR3 has 18 residues. Of note for this clonotype: Its antigen is unknown.

Using a J-beta primer mix together with a sample-barcoded 5' primer, a second PCR was run for 7 to 11 cycles. Template switching added a 12-random-nucleotide identifier to every cDNA molecule. Any given sample supplied a minimum of 2.5 million CDR3-containing paired-end reads. Using its own MiXCR run on the 5' RACE reads, TCRdb lists one record per CDR3 protein. The sample holds roughly 1,800,000 distinct CDR3 sequences; around half are singletons and the top ten take around 2.1%. The TCR was taken from a woman in her thirties or forties in good health. The sequenced sample consisted of blood. The V gene is TRBV4-3, the J gene TRBJ1-4; D is possibly TRBD1 (6 bases). This CDR3 reads CASSQDLTGKGLYEKLFF. The CDR3 DNA follows: TGCGCCAGCAGCCAAGATTTAACAGGGAAAGGTCTTTATGAAAAACTGTTTTTT.